This T cell receptor beta chain was recovered during a study of molecular identifiers for immune sequencing clone quantification. Broader study findings: Same-barcode identical TCR molecules could make highly expanded clones look smaller than they are. Clonotypes surpassing 20 RNA copies contained over 98% of effector molecules, versus under 1% in naive cells.

The CDR3 is 14 amino acids. V was shortened by 2 bases and J by 2 bases, with 10 bases between the two germline ends. The germline CDR1 and CDR2 sequences are MNHEY and SVGAGI. One entry per CDR3 protein, called by TCRdb with MiXCR from the PCR reads. The profile shows more than 250,000 distinct CDR3 sequences, 20% to 25% of them singletons. This clonotype appeared many times. Its antigen is unknown. Source material for naive CD8 libraries was roughly 18,000 to 1,000,000 sorted cells, with 10%, 30% or 50% RNA. The sorting of naive CD8 T cells used the CD8+CD4-CCR7+CD45RA+ phenotype. The origin of this receptor is a human donor in good health. Some libraries in this study had Jurkat cell RNA spiked in. This chain connects TRBV6-5 to TRBJ2-7; the D call may be TRBD1 or TRBD2 (5 bases each). The sequenced material came from naive CD8+ T cells from blood, with Jurkat cell RNA spiked in. The sample's subset: FACS-sorted CD8+CD4-CCR7+CD45RA+ naive T cells. The CDR3 protein is CASSYGTGPYEQYF. Here the CDR3 DNA reads TGTGCCAGCAGTTACGGGACGGGGCCCTACGAGCAGTACTTC.